A selection of T cell receptor beta chains follows, all from one sample in a study of T-cell reconstitution after alpha-beta-depleted transplantation in children. Each CDR3 protein is one row after TCRdb ran MiXCR on the PCR reads. Here the sample spans 200,000 to 250,000 distinct CDR3 sequences, approximately 8% being singletons. The sequencing used PBMCs, mostly from graft donor cells, collected 360 days after TCRalphabeta/CD19-depleted stem cell transplant. The receptor source for this set is a male patient aged 2-15 years who had a stem cell transplant for acute myeloid leukemia, so the T cells may come from the graft donor. Each CDR3 is given with its conserved first and last residue. The order of the fields is D gene, J gene, V gene, clone size, CDR3 DNA, CDR3 protein. D genes are given only for firm matches. Only some rows state a clone size, as once, few, many or a class for expanded clones.

. | TRBJ1-1 | TRBV12-3/TRBV12-4 | . | TGTGCCAGCAGTTCAGTGGGGTTTGAGACTGAAGCTTTCTTT | CASSSVGFETEAFF
. | TRBJ2-1 | TRBV20-1 | . | TGCAGTGCTAGGGAAGGGTACGGGGGCAATGAGCAGTTCTTC | CSAREGYGGNEQFF
TRBD2 | TRBJ2-5 | TRBV7-9 | few | TGTGCCAGCAGTAGGGGACCCGGACTAGCGGGGCCTAAGACCCAGTACTTC | CASSRGPGLAGPKTQYF
. | TRBJ2-2 | TRBV7-2 | few | TGTGCCAGCAGCTTAGCCGTTGGTACCGGGGAGCTGTTTTTT | CASSLAVGTGELFF
. | TRBJ2-1 | TRBV15 | few | TGTGCCACCAGCAGACTACGCGGACTTTACAATGAGCAGTTCTTC | CATSRLRGLYNEQFF
. | TRBJ2-1 | TRBV7-7 | . | TGTGCTAGCAGCTCATCACGGACTCCTACCTACAATGAGCAGTTCTTC | CASSSSRTPTYNEQFF
. | TRBJ2-5 | TRBV28 | many | TGTGCCATTGGCAAAGACTATCGAGAGACCCAGTACTTC | CAIGKDYRETQYF
. | TRBJ2-7 | TRBV12-3/TRBV12-4 | . | TGTGCCAGCAGTTCGCCCTCGGGGCGGGCCGCCTACGAGCAGTACTTC | CASSSPSGRAAYEQYF
TRBD2 | TRBJ2-5 | TRBV20-1 | few | TGCAGTGCCCAAGGGCGAGCGGGGGGGCCTGAGACCCAGTACTTC | CSAQGRAGGPETQYF
. | TRBJ2-1 | TRBV12-3/TRBV12-4 | many | TGTGCCAGCAGTACCTGGGGAACTAGGTCGTCTAGTCTGTTCTTC | CASSTWGTRSSSLFF
. | TRBJ2-1 | TRBV4-3 | . | TGCGCCAGCAGCCAAGAAGTCCCTCCCCCCTACAATGAGCAGTTCTTC | CASSQEVPPPYNEQFF
. | TRBJ2-7 | TRBV5-5 | many | TGTGCCAGCAGCTGGATACAGACCTTGTACTCCTACGAGCAGTACTTC | CASSWIQTLYSYEQYF
. | TRBJ2-3 | TRBV11-2 | . | TGTGCCAGCAGCTGGACTTCCCGTCGGGATACGCAGTATTTT | CASSWTSRRDTQYF
. | TRBJ2-7 | TRBV30 | few | TGTGCCTGGAGTGTAGGTGGCTACGAGCAGTACTTC | CAWSVGGYEQYF
. | TRBJ2-5 | TRBV20-1 | . | TGCAGTGCTACCGGGACCGCCCGAGAGACCCAGTACTTC | CSATGTARETQYF
. | TRBJ2-3 | TRBV7-3 | . | TGTGCCAGCAGCCAACAGCCCTTGTCTATTTCTAGCACAGATACGCAGTATTTT | CASSQQPLSISSTDTQYF
. | TRBJ1-5 | TRBV7-2 | many | TGTGCCAGCAGCTTACAAGATCAGCCCCAGCATTTT | CASSLQDQPQHF
. | TRBJ2-3 | TRBV7-2 | . | TGTGCCAGCAGCTTAGCGGGCTTGGGTGCGACGCAGTATTTT | CASSLAGLGATQYF
. | TRBJ1-6 | TRBV20-1 | . | TGCAGTGCTAGGTCGGGGTCCGGTCCACCCCTCCACTTT | CSARSGSGPPLHF
TRBD1 | TRBJ2-1 | TRBV7-3 | many | TGTGCCAGCAGCTCCGACAGGGGCTCCTACAATGAGCAGTTCTTC | CASSSDRGSYNEQFF
TRBD2 | TRBJ2-7 | TRBV10-3 | many | TGTGCCATCACACGGCTAGCGGGAGAGAACGAGCAGTACTTC | CAITRLAGENEQYF
TRBD2 | TRBJ2-1 | TRBV12-3/TRBV12-4 | many | TGTGCCAGCAGTCCCAGGACTAGCGGTAACAATGAGCAGTTCTTC | CASSPRTSGNNEQFF